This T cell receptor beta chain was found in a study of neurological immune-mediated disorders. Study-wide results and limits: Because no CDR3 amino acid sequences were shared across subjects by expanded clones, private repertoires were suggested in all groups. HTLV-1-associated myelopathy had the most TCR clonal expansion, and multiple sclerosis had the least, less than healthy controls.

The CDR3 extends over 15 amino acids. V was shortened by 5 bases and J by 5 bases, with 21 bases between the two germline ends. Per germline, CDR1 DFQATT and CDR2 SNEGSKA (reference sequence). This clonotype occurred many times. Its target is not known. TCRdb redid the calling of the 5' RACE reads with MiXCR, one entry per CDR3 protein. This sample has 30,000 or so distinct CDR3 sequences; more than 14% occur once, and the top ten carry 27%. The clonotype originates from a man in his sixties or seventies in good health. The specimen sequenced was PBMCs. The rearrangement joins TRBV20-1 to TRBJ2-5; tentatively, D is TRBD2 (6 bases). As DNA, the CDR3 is TGCAGTGCTTGGTTAGGAGGAGGGAGAGGGGAGACCCAGTACTTC. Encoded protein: CSAWLGGGRGETQYF.